The 31 T cell receptor beta chains below come from one sample, sequenced in a study of blood T cell repertoires in COVID-19. The assay was immunoSEQ multiplex PCR, and TCRdb's table has in-frame clones only and misses some. The table includes under 55,000 clones, roughly 80% detected once. Sequencing was carried out using peripheral blood. All receptors come from a man in his 70s with acute or convalescent COVID-19.

The chain has TRBV6-5 and TRBJ1-5; D is unresolved. V shed 2 bases and J shed 5 bases, with 10 bases lying between them. The CDR3 sequence is 14 residues long. Germline-derived CDR1 and CDR2 are MNHEY and SVGAGI. The CDR3 loop is CASSYTRGYQPQHF. CDR3 nucleotides: TGTGCCAGCAGTTACACTCGGGGTTATCAGCCCCAGCATTTT.

The V gene is TRBV7-9, the J gene TRBJ1-4; maybe TRBD1 (6 bases). Germline loops: CDR1 SEHNR, CDR2 FQNEAQ (reference sequence). Trimming took 6 bases from V and 5 from J, leaving 22 bases between them. The CDR3 loop spans 17 amino acids. CDR3 bases: TGTGCCAGCAGTACAGGGTTATCCACACTCCAAAATGAAAAACTGTTTTTT. As protein: CASSTGLSTLQNEKLFF.

J is TRBJ2-2 and V is TRBV13; 9 bases are shared with TRBD1. The germline V gene encodes CDR1 PRHDT and CDR2 FYEKMQ (reference sequence). This CDR3 spans 16 amino acids. V gave up 0 bases and J gave up 6 bases; unmatched junction bases: 5. The CDR3 region is CASSLGTGQGAGELFF. CDR3 in DNA: TGTGCCAGCAGCTTAGGTACGGGACAGGGCGCCGGGGAGCTGTTTTTT. Variable domain in full (rest from reference TRBV13 and TRBJ2-2): AAGVIQSPRHLIKEKRETATLKCYPIPRHDTVYWYQQGPGQDPQFLISFYEKMQSDKGSIPDRFSAQQFSDYHSELNMSSLELGDSALYFCASSLGTGQGAGELFFGEGSRLTVL.

This clone has just a few counts. The chain recombines TRBV19 with TRBJ1-1, with a tentative D call TRBD1 (5 bases). Germline assignment: CDR1 LNHDA and CDR2 SQIVND (reference sequence). This CDR3 is 14 amino acids long. Trimming stripped 6 bases from V and 5 bases from J, with 16 bases between. The CDR3 coding sequence is TGTGCCAGTAGGTCGGGTGCGGGACGGACTGAAGCTTTCTTT. As protein: CASRSGAGRTEAFF.

The sample holds a few counts of this clone. The chain links TRBV6-5 to TRBJ2-7, with 10 bases that match TRBD2. Per the germline V gene, CDR1 is MNHEY and CDR2 is SVGAGI. The ends lost 6 bases at V and 3 bases at J; junction bases unmatched: 8. The CDR3 sequence is 15 residues long. The CDR3: CASRTSGGGFYEQYF. Written as DNA, the CDR3 is TGTGCCAGCAGAACAAGCGGGGGGGGCTTCTACGAGCAGTACTTC.

This chain joins TRBV7-3 and TRBJ1-1, with 8 bases aligning to TRBD1. The trim removed 5 bases at V and 4 bases at J, leaving 6 bases unmatched. This CDR3 spans 14 amino acids. CDR1 and CDR2 from the germline V gene are SGHTA and FQGTGA. The CDR3 DNA follows: TGTGCCAGCAGCAAACAGGGGGGAAGCACTGAAGCTTTCTTT. Its translation is CASSKQGGSTEAFF. Full variable domain (remainder filled in from reference TRBV7-3 and TRBJ1-1): GAGVSQTPSNKVTEKGKYVELRCDPISGHTALYWYRQSLGQGPEFLIYFQGTGAADDSGLPNDRFFAVRPEGSVSTLKIQRTERGDSAVYLCASSKQGGSTEAFFGQGTRLTVV.

This clone is medium-sized (0.01 to 0.1%) in the sample. This chain links TRBV10-1 with TRBJ2-1; a possible D gene is TRBD2 (5 bases). The CDR3 has 16 residues. Trimming left V 0 bases short and J 1 base short, with 10 bases between. Germline values: CDR1 WNHNN, CDR2 SYGVQD (reference sequence). CDR3: CASSESGESSYNEQFF. CDR3 DNA: TGCGCCAGCAGTGAGTCCGGGGAGTCTTCCTACAATGAGCAGTTCTTC.

The chain uses TRBV19 and TRBJ1-2; D remains ambiguous. The CDR3 is made up of 12 amino acids. The germline V gene encodes CDR1 LNHDA and CDR2 SQIVND (reference sequence). Between the trimmed V and J ends, which lost 2 bases and 7 bases, there was a span of 8 bases. The CDR3 loop reads CASSITGGGYTF. CDR3 nucleotide sequence: TGTGCCAGTAGTATAACGGGAGGTGGCTACACCTTC.

The chain links TRBV2 to TRBJ1-5, with 8 bases fitting TRBD1. V dropped 8 bases and J dropped 3; count of bases not matched to a gene: 3. The CDR3 length is 13 residues. From germline, CDR1 is SNHLY and CDR2 FYNNEI. This chain's CDR3 is CASDRGANQPQHF. For the CDR3, the DNA is TGTGCCAGCGACAGGGGAGCCAATCAGCCCCAGCATTTT.

About this clone: One end of the junction varies from germline; a read error may be responsible. The chain is built from TRBV5-1 and TRBJ1-1, with D possibly TRBD1 on 5 matching bases. Germline V gene sequence: CDR1 SGHRS, CDR2 YFSETQ. The CDR3 has 15 amino acids. The CDR3 spells CASSPRGTGNAEAFF. The CDR3 DNA follows: TGCGCCAGCAGCCCTCGCGGGACGGGGAACGCTGAAGCTTTCTTT.

This clone was seen only once. This chain joins TRBV4-2 and TRBJ1-6, with a possible D match to TRBD1 (5 bases). Deletions cut 0 bases from V and 0 bases from J, with 9 bases between. The CDR3 is made up of 17 amino acids. Germline V gene sequence: CDR1 LGHNA, CDR2 YNFKEQ. The CDR3 nucleotides read TGTGCCAGCAGCCAAGACGCAGGGAACTCCTATAATTCACCCCTCCACTTT. This translates into CASSQDAGNSYNSPLHF.

A word on this clone: The sample holds other DNA sequences that translate to the same CDR3. This chain uses TRBV24-1 with TRBJ2-2, with 8 bases aligning to TRBD1. Germline trimming cut 3 bases from V and 2 bases from J; bases unmatched to any gene: 4. The CDR3 sequence is 16 residues long. Germline values: CDR1 KGHDR, CDR2 SFDVKD. In DNA form, the CDR3 reads TGTGCCACCAGTGATAGGACAGGGAGTAACACCGGGGAGCTGTTTTTT. It translates to CATSDRTGSNTGELFF.

V and J are TRBV6-5 and TRBJ1-2, with D perhaps TRBD1 (6 bases). The V gene's germline CDR1 is MNHEY and CDR2 SVGAGI. The length of the CDR3 is 14 residues. With 0 bases removed from V and 8 bases from J, the gap between germline ends came to 13 bases. CDR3 sequence (DNA): TGTGCCAGCAGTTACTCACAGGGATCGGGGGGCTACACCTTC. Translating it yields CASSYSQGSGGYTF.

The chain links TRBV2 to TRBJ2-5; 8 bases align to TRBD2. Germline V gives CDR1 SNHLY, CDR2 FYNNEI. This CDR3 has 14 amino acids. Trimming cost V 5 bases and J 5 bases; bases outside gene matches: 7. The CDR3: CASSPRTSLETQYF. The CDR3 nucleotides read TGTGCCAGCAGTCCTCGGACTAGCTTGGAGACCCAGTACTTC.

V is TRBV7-9 and J is TRBJ2-2; tentative D call: TRBD2 (7 bases). This CDR3 has 18 residues. Germline CDR1 reads SEHNR; CDR2 reads FQNEAQ (reference sequence). V lost 4 bases and J lost 1, with 19 bases in between. CDR3 coding DNA: TGTGCCAGCAGCTCCCAGCCCCGCGGGGGCTGGAACACCGGGGAGCTGTTTTTT. Translated, it gives CASSSQPRGGWNTGELFF.

V and J are TRBV5-5 and TRBJ1-2; maybe TRBD1 (6 bases). CDR1 SGHKS and CDR2 YYEKEE come from the germline V gene (reference sequence). Trimming cost V 2 bases and J 2 bases, with 10 bases left between them. The CDR3 loop spans 14 amino acids. For the CDR3, the DNA is TGTGCCAGCAGCTTACAGGGACGGAACTATGGCTACACCTTC. The encoded protein is CASSLQGRNYGYTF.

This chain joins TRBV6-2 or TRBV6-3 and TRBJ2-5; 10 nucleotides align to TRBD2. Trimming removed 4 bases from V and 4 bases from J; junction bases left unmatched: 12. Germline values: CDR1 MNHEY, CDR2 SVGEGT. The CDR3 length is 17 residues. CDR3 sequence (DNA): TGTGCCAGCAGTTCCGATCTAGCGGGGGAGCCTTTAGAGACCCAGTACTTC. Its translation is CASSSDLAGEPLETQYF.

This clone has a single count. The chain employs TRBV7-9 and TRBJ1-2, with a possible D match to TRBD1 (5 bases). V lost 5 bases and J lost 9, with 16 bases in between. The CDR3 contains 13 residues. CDR1 and CDR2 from the germline V gene are SEHNR and FQNEAQ (reference sequence). CDR3 residues: CASSPGAAESYTF. Here the CDR3 DNA reads TGTGCCAGCAGCCCTGGGGCCGCTGAGAGCTACACCTTC.

The V call is TRBV4-3, the J call TRBJ2-5; 12 bases match TRBD2. CDR3 length equals 20 residues. Per the germline V gene, CDR1 is LGHNA and CDR2 is YSLEER. J was trimmed by 5 bases and V by 1 base; bases with no gene match: 17. The CDR3 protein is CASSQAMTSGGGIGKETQYF. CDR3 coding DNA: TGCGCCAGCAGCCAAGCCATGACTAGCGGGGGCGGGATTGGTAAGGAGACCCAGTACTTC.

The J gene is TRBJ1-4, the V gene TRBV3-1 (or the pseudogene TRBV3-2); D gene ambiguous. Trimming cost V 5 bases and J 8 bases, with 15 bases left between them. The CDR3 length is 14 residues. CDR1 is LGHDT and CDR2 is YNNKEL in the germline V gene (reference sequence). The CDR3 DNA reads TGTGCCAGCAGCTTAGGAGGGAACGGGGAAAAACTGTTTTTT. Protein sequence: CASSLGGNGEKLFF.

This rearrangement joins TRBV28 to TRBJ1-5; no clear D gene. V gave up 1 base and J gave up 6 bases, with 7 bases separating them. Germline assignment: CDR1 MDHEN and CDR2 SYDVKM. The CDR3 sequence is 13 residues long. CDR3 bases: TGTGCCAGCAGTTTATATCCGGGTCAGCCCCAGCATTTT. Translating it yields CASSLYPGQPQHF. The variable domain in full, completed from reference TRBV28 and TRBJ1-5, reads DVKVTQSSRYLVKRTGEKVFLECVQDMDHENMFWYRQDPGLGLRLIYFSYDVKMKEKGDIPEGYSVSREKKERFSLILESASTNQTSMYLCASSLYPGQPQHFGDGTRLSIL.

CDR3 nucleotides: TGTGCCAGCAGCTTGATGTCGACAGGGTGGGCAGATACGCAGTATTTT. Translating gives CASSLMSTGWADTQYF. This sequence joins TRBV5-4 and TRBJ2-3, with 7 bases matching TRBD1. The CDR3 covers 16 residues. Unmatched junction bases numbered 9, after V lost 1 base and J lost 4 bases. Germline CDR1 reads SGHNT; CDR2 reads YYREEE (reference sequence).

The rearrangement joins TRBV6-5 to TRBJ2-7; TRBD1 is a possible D gene (6 bases). Germline CDR1 reads MNHEY; CDR2 reads SVGAGI. The V gene lost 6 bases and the J gene lost 3 bases, with 9 bases spanning the gap. CDR3 length: 12 residues. CDR3 DNA sequence: TGTGCCAGCAGACAGGGCTTCTACGAGCAGTACTTC. Its protein is CASRQGFYEQYF.

J is TRBJ1-2 and V is TRBV25-1; no reliable D call. The CDR3 is 13 residues long. Germline lookup yields CDR1 MGHDK and CDR2 SYGVNS. Deletions cut 2 bases from V and 4 bases from J, with 8 bases between. The CDR3 spells CASSEGGFYGYTF. Written as DNA, the CDR3 is TGTGCCAGCAGTGAAGGTGGCTTCTATGGCTACACCTTC.

V usage is TRBV27 and J usage is TRBJ1-2; D is unresolved. This CDR3 spans 13 amino acids. Trimming removed 3 bases at V and 1 base at J, with 6 bases between. Looked up from germline, CDR1 is MNHEY and CDR2 is SMNVEV (reference sequence). DNA for the CDR3: TGTGCCAGCAGTTTCGCCGGTAACTATGGCTACACCTTC. This codes for CASSFAGNYGYTF.

CDR3 amino acids: CASSSGQYGYTF. As DNA, the CDR3 is TGCGCCAGCAGCAGCGGACAGTATGGCTACACCTTC. This chain connects TRBV5-1 to TRBJ1-2, with D tentatively TRBD1 (6 bases). The V end lost 4 bases, the J end lost 5 bases, and 9 bases lay between the germline ends. This CDR3 contains 12 residues. Germline V gene sequence: CDR1 SGHRS, CDR2 YFSETQ.

The V gene is TRBV14, the J gene TRBJ1-1; TRBD1 is a possible D gene (6 bases). The length of the CDR3 is 14 residues. Trimming took 6 bases from V and 1 from J, leaving 12 bases between them. Germline lookup yields CDR1 SGHDN and CDR2 FVKESK. The CDR3 nucleotides read TGTGCCAGCAGTAGGGCAGGGGCGAACACTGAAGCTTTCTTT. Its translation: CASSRAGANTEAFF.

V usage is TRBV18 and J usage is TRBJ1-2; no firm D call. The CDR3 length is 15 residues. V lost 6 bases to trimming and J lost 3 bases, with 17 bases between them. Germline values: CDR1 KGHSH, CDR2 LQKENI. CDR3 DNA sequence: TGTGCCAGCTCCCCCACCTCCGAGATAGACTATGGCTACACCTTC. It specifies CASSPTSEIDYGYTF. Looking up the rest from reference TRBV18 and TRBJ1-2 gives the full variable domain: NAGVMQNPRHLVRRRGQEARLRCSPMKGHSHVYWYRQLPEEGLKFMVYLQKENIIDESGMPKERFSAEFPKEGPSILRIQQVVRGDSAAYFCASSPTSEIDYGYTFGSGTRLTVV.

The chain is built from TRBV7-9 and TRBJ1-2; 9 bases are a match to TRBD1. CDR1 and CDR2 (germline): SEHNR, FQNEAQ (reference sequence). V dropped 3 bases and J dropped 4; count of bases not matched to a gene: 6. The CDR3 loop spans 15 amino acids. In DNA, the CDR3 is TGTGCCAGCAGCTTCTCGACAGGGGGAGGCTATGGCTACACCTTC. This encodes CASSFSTGGGYGYTF.

This chain uses TRBV14 with TRBJ2-7, with a tentative D call TRBD2 (5 bases). The CDR3 spans 13 residues. Per the germline V gene, CDR1 is SGHDN and CDR2 is FVKESK. Trimming took off 4 bases at V and 3 bases at J, with 10 bases between the two ends. The CDR3 DNA follows: TGTGCCAGCAGCCCCCTTGCGGGCTACGAGCAGTACTTC. Its protein is CASSPLAGYEQYF.

This clone was counted many times. In nucleotides, the CDR3 is TGTGCCAGCAGCTTAGGGGGGACAGGACCCGATTCACCCCTCCACTTT. This gives the protein CASSLGGTGPDSPLHF. The J gene is TRBJ1-6, the V gene TRBV7-9; TRBD1 aligns across 8 bases. Trimming removed 1 base from V and 8 bases from J; junction bases left unmatched: 7. CDR1 SEHNR and CDR2 FQNEAQ come from the germline V gene (reference sequence). This CDR3 has 16 residues.